The 9 T cell receptor beta chains listed next were all sequenced from one sample in a study of blood T cell repertoires in COVID-19. Method: immunoSEQ multiplex PCR; TCRdb's copy keeps in-frame clones and lacks some. The repertoire holds 75,000 to 100,000 clones, with approximately 87% as singletons. The sequencing input was peripheral blood. The source of these receptors is a human donor in a cohort sampled during active COVID-19.

This chain joins TRBV4-3 and TRBJ2-4; 13 bases align to TRBD2. Trimming cost V 0 bases and J 1 base; bases outside gene matches: 6. The germline V gene has CDR1 LGHNA and CDR2 YSLEER. This CDR3 is built from 19 residues. CDR3 sequence reads: CASSQELAGGGSAKNIQYF. In DNA form, the CDR3 reads TGCGCCAGCAGCCAAGAACTAGCGGGAGGGGGGAGTGCCAAAAACATTCAGTACTTC.

The chain carries TRBV2 and TRBJ2-5; 7 nucleotides agree with TRBD2. The CDR3 is 16 residues long. Per the germline V gene, CDR1 is SNHLY and CDR2 is FYNNEI. J was trimmed by 2 bases and V by 7 bases; bases with no gene match: 13. CDR3 bases: TGTGCCAGCATCCCCGGAGGTAGCGGGTCTCAAGAGACCCAGTACTTC. This encodes CASIPGGSGSQETQYF.

The J gene is TRBJ2-5, the V gene TRBV4-1; D possibly corresponds to TRBD1 (6 bases). V shed 5 bases and J shed 3 bases, with 13 bases lying between them. The CDR3 extends over 14 amino acids. Germline lookup yields CDR1 MGHRA and CDR2 YSYEKL. CDR3 in amino acids: CASSGGTTKETQYF. CDR3 bases: TGCGCCAGCAGCGGTGGGACAACTAAAGAGACCCAGTACTTC.

The V and J genes are TRBV19 and TRBJ2-3; maybe TRBD2 (6 bases). Trimming removed 1 base at V and 1 base at J, with 15 bases between. The CDR3 runs 17 residues. Germline assignment: CDR1 LNHDA and CDR2 SQIVND (reference sequence). DNA for the CDR3: TGTGCCAGTAGTATAGTAAGAAGGCGGGGTGGCACAGATACGCAGTATTTT. As protein: CASSIVRRRGGTDTQYF.

The J gene is TRBJ2-7, the V gene TRBV6-5, with 7 positions matching TRBD2. Germline CDR1 is MNHEY and CDR2 is SVGAGI. This CDR3 is 15 amino acids long. V gave up 7 bases and J gave up 3 bases; unmatched junction bases: 12. The CDR3 DNA reads TGTGCCAGCACCCCAGGCGGGGGTATGGGCTACGAGCAGTACTTC. Translation: CASTPGGGMGYEQYF.

This clone has just a few counts. The CDR3 nucleotides are TGCGCCAGCAGCCAAGAAGCCAGGGGAATATATGGCTACACCTTC. This sequence encodes CASSQEARGIYGYTF. V gene TRBV4-3 combines with J gene TRBJ1-2; tentative D call: TRBD1 (6 bases). This CDR3 region has 15 residues. Per the germline V gene, CDR1 is LGHNA and CDR2 is YSLEER. Between the trimmed V and J ends, which lost 0 bases and 5 bases, there was a span of 13 bases.

The gene calls are TRBV19 and TRBJ1-6, with D possibly matching TRBD1 (5 bases). Germline loops: CDR1 LNHDA, CDR2 SQIVND (reference sequence). The CDR3 runs to 14 residues. The V gene lost 7 bases and the J gene lost 5 bases, with 12 bases spanning the gap. For the CDR3, the DNA is TGTGCCAGTACCCGTCAGGGTGATAATTCACCCCTCCACTTT. Amino acid sequence: CASTRQGDNSPLHF.

The chain combines TRBV5-1 with TRBJ1-4, with D possibly matching TRBD1 (5 bases). V lost 0 bases and J lost 8, with 14 bases in between. CDR3 length equals 15 residues. In germline, CDR1 is SGHRS, CDR2 YFSETQ. Here the CDR3 DNA reads TGCGCCAGCAGCTTGGCTGTCAGGGAGGGCGAAAAACTGTTTTTT. This encodes CASSLAVREGEKLFF.

The genes are TRBV5-6 and TRBJ1-2, with D tentatively TRBD1 (5 bases). The germline CDR1 and CDR2 sequences are SGHDT and YYEEEE. The CDR3 extends over 13 amino acids. The germline V and J ends were trimmed by 4 bases and 4 bases, with 11 bases remaining between them. In DNA, the CDR3 is TGTGCCAGCAGCCTATCAGGGTTCTATGGCTACACCTTC. Translated: CASSLSGFYGYTF.